The rows below give T cell receptor beta chains drawn from one sample of a study of PD-L1 blockade in urothelial cancer. The protocol was immunoSEQ multiplex PCR, while the TCRdb copy is restricted to in-frame clones and leaves out a portion. The sample has 85,000 to 95,000 clones, 89% seen once; the top ten hold 0.85% to 1%. The sample was PBMCs, taken around atezolizumab (anti-PD-L1) treatment. Receptors originate from a woman aged 80 or over with urothelial cancer. The CDR3 runs from the conserved cysteine through the conserved F or W. A D gene is named only where the DNA matches it firmly. The listing skips clone size in some rows; elsewhere it reads once, few, many or a size class.

J: TRBJ2-7; D: .; V: TRBV5-1; size: .; CDR3: CASSLGGSSSYEQYF; DNA: TGCGCCAGCTCCCTTGGAGGGTCGAGCTCCTACGAGCAGTACTTC
J: TRBJ2-1; D: .; V: TRBV5-1; size: .; CDR3: CASSLGGSRTNYNEQFF; DNA: TGCGCCAGCAGCTTGGGAGGATCGAGGACAAACTACAATGAGCAGTTCTTC
J: TRBJ2-7; D: .; V: TRBV30; size: .; CDR3: CAWSVGGTHEQYF; DNA: TGTGCCTGGAGTGTAGGAGGGACCCACGAGCAGTACTTC
J: TRBJ2-7; D: .; V: TRBV5-1; size: .; CDR3: CASSIRQGLSYEQYF; DNA: TGCGCCAGCAGCATCCGACAGGGACTCTCCTACGAGCAGTACTTC
J: TRBJ1-2; D: TRBD1; V: TRBV5-4; size: .; CDR3: CASSFHTGTGDYGYTF; DNA: TGTGCCAGCAGCTTCCATACCGGGACAGGGGATTATGGCTACACCTTC
J: TRBJ2-3; D: TRBD2; V: TRBV28; size: .; CDR3: CASSKLAADKDTQYF; DNA: TGTGCCAGCAGTAAACTAGCGGCCGATAAGGATACGCAGTATTTT
J: TRBJ1-1; D: TRBD1; V: TRBV5-1; size: .; CDR3: CASSPDRGNTEAFF; DNA: TGCGCCAGCAGCCCGGACAGGGGGAACACTGAAGCTTTCTTT
J: TRBJ1-1; D: .; V: TRBV19; size: .; CDR3: CASSMVGVKNTEAFF; DNA: TGTGCCAGTAGTATGGTCGGTGTTAAGAACACTGAAGCTTTCTTT
J: TRBJ1-4; D: .; V: TRBV9; size: .; CDR3: CASSVFPGEKLFF; DNA: TGTGCCAGCAGCGTGTTTCCGGGGGAAAAACTGTTTTTT
J: TRBJ2-2; D: TRBD1; V: TRBV19; size: .; CDR3: CASSPYSTGAASPGELFF; DNA: TGTGCCAGCTCCCCGTATAGTACAGGGGCCGCTTCCCCCGGGGAGCTGTTTTTT
J: TRBJ2-5; D: .; V: TRBV5-1; size: .; CDR3: CASSLAGVQETQYF; DNA: TGCGCCAGCAGCTTGGCCGGAGTCCAAGAGACCCAGTACTTC
J: TRBJ2-2; D: .; V: TRBV18; size: .; CDR3: CASSPTGQNPGELFF; DNA: TGTGCCAGCTCACCTACCGGACAGAACCCCGGGGAGCTGTTTTTT
J: TRBJ2-1; D: TRBD2; V: TRBV6-5; size: .; CDR3: CASSWGLARNEQFF; DNA: TGTGCCAGCAGTTGGGGACTAGCAAGGAATGAGCAGTTCTTC
J: TRBJ2-3; D: TRBD1; V: TRBV25-1; size: .; CDR3: CATCRDRETNTQYF; DNA: TGTGCCACCTGCCGGGACAGGGAGACAAATACGCAGTATTTT
J: TRBJ2-2; D: TRBD1; V: TRBV9; size: .; CDR3: CASSATGAGYTGELFF; DNA: TGTGCCAGCAGCGCGACAGGGGCCGGGTACACCGGGGAGCTGTTTTTT
J: TRBJ2-3; D: .; V: TRBV19; size: .; CDR3: CASGQLNTQYF; DNA: TGTGCCAGTGGACAGCTTAATACGCAGTATTTT
J: TRBJ2-3; D: TRBD2; V: TRBV5-1; size: once; CDR3: CASSRNLAGNTDTQYF; DNA: TGCGCCAGCAGCCGCAATCTAGCGGGCAACACAGATACGCAGTATTTT
J: TRBJ2-1; D: .; V: TRBV4-2; size: .; CDR3: CASSPDSSSYNEQFF; DNA: TGTGCCAGCAGCCCCGACAGCAGCTCCTACAATGAGCAGTTCTTC